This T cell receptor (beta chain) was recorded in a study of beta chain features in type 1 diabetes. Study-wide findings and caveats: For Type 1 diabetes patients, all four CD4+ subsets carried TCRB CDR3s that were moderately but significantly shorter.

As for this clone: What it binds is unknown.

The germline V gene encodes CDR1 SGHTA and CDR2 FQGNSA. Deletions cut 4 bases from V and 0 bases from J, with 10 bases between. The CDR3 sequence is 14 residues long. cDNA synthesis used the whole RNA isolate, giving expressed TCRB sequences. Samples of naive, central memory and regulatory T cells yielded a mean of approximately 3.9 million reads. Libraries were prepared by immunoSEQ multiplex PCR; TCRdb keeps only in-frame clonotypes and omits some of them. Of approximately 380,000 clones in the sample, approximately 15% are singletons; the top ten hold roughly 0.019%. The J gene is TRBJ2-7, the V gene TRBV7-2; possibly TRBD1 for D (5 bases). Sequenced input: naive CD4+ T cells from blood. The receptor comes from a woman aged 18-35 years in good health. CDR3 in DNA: TGTGCCAGCAGCTCCCAGGGTGACTCCTACGAGCAGTACTTC. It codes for CASSSQGDSYEQYF.